The following is a TCR beta chain sequence with its context. The protocol was immunoSEQ multiplex PCR, while the TCRdb copy is restricted to in-frame clones and leaves out a portion. The sample includes 150,000 to 200,000 clones, 88% of them seen just once. Germline V CDR1 and CDR2: LGHDT, YNNKEL (reference sequence). The CDR3 is made up of 15 amino acids. With 4 bases removed from V and 0 bases from J, the gap between germline ends came to 10 bases. The data were taken from a study of T cell responses to AZD1222 COVID-19 vaccine. The overall study: Second doses that came at about 4 or about 12 weeks were put together.

Sequenced here: peripheral blood, sampled on day 0 of AZD1222 vaccination. V and J are TRBV3-1 (or the pseudogene TRBV3-2) and TRBJ1-3, with D possibly TRBD1 on 6 matching bases. The TCR was taken from an adult in good health. In DNA, the CDR3 is TGTGCCAGCAGCCCTCGGACAGCCTCTGGAAACACCATATATTTT. Amino acid sequence: CASSPRTASGNTIYF.